A selection of T cell receptor beta chains follows, all from one sample in a study of CD8 T cells in ankylosing spondylitis. TCRdb redid the calling of the 5' RACE reads with MiXCR, one entry per CDR3 protein. The sample has around 540,000 distinct CDR3 sequences, roughly an eighth seen once. Material for sequencing was blood, either unsorted or a sorted T cell fraction (not recorded which). Source of these receptors: a male donor with ankylosing spondylitis. Each CDR3 is given with its conserved first and last residue. D genes are given only for firm matches. Rows may omit the clone size; those that give it use once, few, many or a size class.

TRBV6-6,NA,TRBJ2-7,13,NA,TGTGCCAGCAGTTCCCTCAACAGGTACGAGCAGTACTTC,CASSSLNRYEQYF
TRBV29-1,TRBD2,TRBJ2-5,14,NA,TGCACCCTAGGGACTAGCGGGATCGGAGAGACCCAGTACTTC,CTLGTSGIGETQYF
TRBV19,NA,TRBJ2-3,14,NA,TGTGCCAGTAGCACGTCAGGGACCACAGATACGCAGTATTTT,CASSTSGTTDTQYF
TRBV9,NA,TRBJ1-1,14,NA,TGTGCCAGCAGCGTAGCCTCACGGGGCACTGAAGCTTTCTTT,CASSVASRGTEAFF
TRBV14,TRBD2,TRBJ2-5,19,NA,TGTGCCAGCAGCTCTCGGACTAGCGGGAGGGATTTCAGCCGAGAGACCCAGTACTTC,CASSSRTSGRDFSRETQYF
TRBV7-9,NA,TRBJ2-3,12,few,TGTGCCAGCAGCTTCTCCAAGGATACGCAGTATTTT,CASSFSKDTQYF
TRBV2,NA,TRBJ1-5,13,once,TGTGCCAGCAGGAACGGGGGGAATCAGCCCCAGCATTTT,CASRNGGNQPQHF
TRBV28,TRBD1,TRBJ1-2,14,few,TGTGCCAGCAGTGTCTGGACAGGGGGTTATAGCTACACCTTC,CASSVWTGGYSYTF
TRBV6-5,NA,TRBJ1-4,15,NA,TGTGCCAGCAGTTACGGACAGCAGATCAATGAAAAACTGTTTTTT,CASSYGQQINEKLFF
TRBV29-1,NA,TRBJ1-1,12,many,TGCAGCGCCGGGTCAGGTGGCACTGAAGCTTTCTTT,CSAGSGGTEAFF
TRBV3-1,TRBD2,TRBJ2-3,16,many,TGTGCCAGCAGCCAAGATTGGGGGGAGGGCCCAGATACGCAGTATTTT,CASSQDWGEGPDTQYF
TRBV12-3/TRBV12-4,NA,TRBJ1-6,14,NA,TGTGCCAGCAGTTACAGGGCAGTTAATTCACCCCTCCACTTT,CASSYRAVNSPLHF
TRBV7-2,NA,TRBJ2-2,17,few,TGTGCCAGCAGTTACAGGGCCCCCCCTGCGAACACCGGGGAGCTGTTTTTT,CASSYRAPPANTGELFF
TRBV20-1,NA,TRBJ1-1,14,many,TGCAGTGCTAGGAGAGACAGCATGAACACTGAAGCTTTCTTT,CSARRDSMNTEAFF
TRBV2,NA,TRBJ1-5,15,many,NA,CASKSGTGMSVPQHF
TRBV4-2,NA,TRBJ1-5,13,few,TGTGCCAGCAGCCAAGGCTGGAATCAGCCCCAGCATTTT,CASSQGWNQPQHF
TRBV24-1,NA,TRBJ2-2,15,few,TGTGCCACCAGTGCCTCCGGGACAAACACCGGGGAGCTGTTTTTT,CATSASGTNTGELFF
TRBV20-1,NA,TRBJ2-7,15,NA,TGCAGTGCTAGAGATTGGGCAGGGGAGGTAAGGGAGCAGTACTTC,CSARDWAGEVREQYF